What follows is one T cell receptor (beta chain) and its context. The data stem from a study of T cell changes during pregnancy in multiple sclerosis. Profiled with immunoSEQ multiplex PCR; TCRdb holds only in-frame clones, not every one. The profile shows 40,000 to 60,000 clones, 85% to 95% of them singletons. CDR1 and CDR2 from the germline V gene are SGHAT and FQNNGV. Germline trimming cut 4 bases from V and 5 bases from J; bases unmatched to any gene: 4. The length of the CDR3 is 13 residues. The source is a female donor with multiple sclerosis, enrolled in a pregnancy study. The input for sequencing was CD4+ T cells from peripheral blood mononuclear cells, taken in the first trimester of pregnancy. This chain links TRBV11-2 with TRBJ1-2, with 7 positions matching TRBD1. DNA for the CDR3: TGTGCCAGCAGCTCCCGGGGACAGTATGGCTACACCTTC. Translating gives CASSSRGQYGYTF.